Shown below are 5 T cell receptor beta chains from a single sample sequenced in a study of CXCR3-negative and CXCR3-positive naive CD8 T cells. Study-wide results and limits: Against CXCR3-negative naive cells, CXCR3-positive naive cells showed more hydrophobic TRB CDR3s.

The antigens of these receptors remain unknown. Libraries were UMI-labeled 5' RACE TRB cDNA. One entry per CDR3 protein, without DNA, is what TCRdb gives after re-calling the 5' RACE reads. This table holds 85,000 to 130,000 distinct CDR3 sequences. Sequencing used naive CXCR3+ CD8+ T cells from blood. Subset given: CD45RO-CCR7+CD27+CD95- naive CD8+ T cells expressing CXCR3 (TNR3+). All receptors derive from a human donor in good health. Some clones in this sample may be carry-over from other donors' samples.

The rearrangement joins TRBV9 to TRBJ1-2; the D call from TCRdb, TRBD1, cannot be confirmed without DNA. In germline, CDR1 is SGDLS, CDR2 YYNGEE. CDR3 length: 14 amino acids. This CDR3 reads CASAPGERRYGYTF.

The chain has TRBV3-1 and TRBJ2-1. There are 15 residues in the CDR3. CDR1 is LGHDT and CDR2 is YNNKEL in the germline V gene (reference sequence). The CDR3 loop reads CASSQDLSAGNEQFF.

The chain is built from TRBV20-1 and TRBJ2-7; TCRdb picks TRBD1, but there is no DNA to check that call. The CDR3 is made up of 15 amino acids. CDR1 is DFQATT, CDR2 SNEGSKA, per germline (reference sequence). CDR3 amino acids: CSARATGSSSYEQYF.

The chain combines TRBV6-1 with TRBJ2-1. Germline lookup yields CDR1 MNHNS and CDR2 SASEGT. The CDR3 runs 16 residues. CDR3: CASSEESLLSYNEQFF.

This chain links TRBV20-1 with TRBJ2-1. Germline assignment: CDR1 DFQATT and CDR2 SNEGSKA (reference sequence). This CDR3 is built from 15 residues. The CDR3 loop reads CSARDPGRTINERFF.